The entry below gives a single T cell receptor beta chain sequence along with its context. The CDR3 has 18 amino acids. Trimming pared 4 bases from V and 1 base from J, leaving 22 bases between. Germline lookup yields CDR1 MNHEY and CDR2 SVGEGT. The data were obtained in a study of T cells in Graves' hyperthyroidism and ophthalmopathy. The source material, RNA transcripts, was used to amplify TCR beta CDR3 regions. When the TCR CDR3 underwent first-round RT-PCR, the HTBI primer set was used. TCRdb re-called the multiplex PCR reads through MiXCR, storing one row per CDR3 protein. Found here are about 420,000 distinct CDR3 sequences, 15% to 17% of them singletons; the top ten hold roughly an eighth.

The sequence derives from a woman aged 18-29 years with Graves' hyperthyroidism. The chain has TRBV6-2 or TRBV6-3 and TRBJ1-1, with D possibly matching TRBD1 (6 bases). The sequenced material came from blood. The CDR3 nucleotides read TGTGCCAGCAGTTCCCGGACAGACTATCGGGGGCCGAACACTGAAGCTTTCTTT. This sequence encodes CASSSRTDYRGPNTEAFF.